Sequencing of this T cell receptor (beta chain) was carried out in a study of blood T cell repertoires in COVID-19. Turning to the study itself: Collection of acute and convalescent COVID-19 samples took place in the United States, Italy and Spain.

With V trimmed by 0 bases and J by 6 bases, 7 bases remained unmatched. The CDR3 is made up of 15 amino acids. The germline V gene encodes CDR1 MNHEY and CDR2 SMNVEV (reference sequence). Only in-frame clones appear in the TCRdb table, and some are missing; sequencing was by immunoSEQ multiplex PCR. The data contain about 110,000 clones, roughly 85% of them singletons. The genes are TRBV27 and TRBJ1-2; TRBD1 matches at 7 bases. The specimen was peripheral blood. This clonotype originated in a human donor in a cohort sampled during active COVID-19. CDR3 bases: TGTGCCAGCAGTTTATCCTACGGGACAGACCATGGCTACACCTTC. Encoded protein: CASSLSYGTDHGYTF.